This T cell receptor (beta chain) appears in the sequencing data of a study of cytomegalovirus exposure and HLA in healthy donors. Whole-study context: Previous work identified 90 million to 130 million unique TCR beta sequences from 150 million to 200 million T cells. General study results and limits: It emerged from a later analysis that several of the most significant clusters appeared to be linked to common viral pathogens.

Germline V gene lookup returns CDR1 GTSNPN and CDR2 SVGIG (reference sequence). CDR3 size: 14 residues. Trimming stripped 4 bases from V and 10 bases from J, with 22 bases between. This PCR relied on a set of 60 Vbeta primers and 13 Jbeta primers. Method: immunoSEQ multiplex PCR; TCRdb's copy keeps in-frame clones and lacks some. The table includes about 170,000 clones, around 74% detected once. Note on this clone: Its matching antigen is unknown.

V and J are TRBV30 and TRBJ1-1; no definite D call. The sample taken for sequencing was PBMCs. The clonotype originates from a female donor in good health and CMV-seronegative. The CDR3: CAWKRSQASGGAFF. Written as DNA, the CDR3 is TGTGCCTGGAAGAGATCGCAGGCCTCAGGAGGAGCTTTCTTT.